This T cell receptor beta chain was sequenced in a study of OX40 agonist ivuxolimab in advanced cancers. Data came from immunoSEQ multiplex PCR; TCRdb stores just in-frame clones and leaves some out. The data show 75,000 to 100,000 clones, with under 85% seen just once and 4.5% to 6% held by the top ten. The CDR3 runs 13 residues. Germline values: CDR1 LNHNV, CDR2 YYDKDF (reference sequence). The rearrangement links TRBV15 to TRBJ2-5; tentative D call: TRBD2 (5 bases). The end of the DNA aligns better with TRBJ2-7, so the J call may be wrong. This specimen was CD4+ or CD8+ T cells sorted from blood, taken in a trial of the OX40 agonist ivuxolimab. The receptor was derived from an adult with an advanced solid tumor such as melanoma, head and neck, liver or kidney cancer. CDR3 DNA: TGTGCCACCAGCAGGGACTTCTCCTACGAGCAGTACTTC. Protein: CATSRDFSYEQYF.